Included here is one TCR beta chain sequence, with context. CDR1 and CDR2 from the germline V gene are MNHEY and SMNVEV (reference sequence). V lost 6 bases, J lost 5 bases, and 8 bases lay in between. The CDR3 extends over 13 amino acids. The method was immunoSEQ multiplex PCR; TCRdb's version includes in-frame clones alone and lacks a portion of them. The sample carries around 77,000 clones, 89% recorded once. The data belong to a study of OX40 agonist ivuxolimab in advanced cancers. The chain uses TRBV27 and TRBJ1-6, with D tentatively TRBD1 (6 bases). The sample consisted of CD4+ or CD8+ T cells sorted from blood, taken in a trial of the OX40 agonist ivuxolimab. This sequence originates from an adult with an advanced solid tumor such as melanoma, head and neck, liver or kidney cancer. CDR3 bases: TGTGCCAGCAGGGACAGTAATAATTCACCCCTCCACTTT. Protein: CASRDSNNSPLHF.